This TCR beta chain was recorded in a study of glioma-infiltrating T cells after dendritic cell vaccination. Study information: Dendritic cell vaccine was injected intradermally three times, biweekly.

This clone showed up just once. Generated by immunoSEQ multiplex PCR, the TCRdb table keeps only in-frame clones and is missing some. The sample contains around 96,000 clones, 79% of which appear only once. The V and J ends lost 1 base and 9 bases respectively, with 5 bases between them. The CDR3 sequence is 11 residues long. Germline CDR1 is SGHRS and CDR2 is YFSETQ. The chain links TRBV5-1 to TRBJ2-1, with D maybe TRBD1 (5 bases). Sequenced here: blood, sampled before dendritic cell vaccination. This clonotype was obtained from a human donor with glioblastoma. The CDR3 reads CASSLRGEQFF. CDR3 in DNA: TGCGCCAGCAGCTTGAGGGGTGAGCAGTTCTTC.